This T cell receptor (beta chain) derives from a study of human T cells and chemical hapten exposure. At the level of the study: Patch testing was performed with 0.01% DPC on the upper back, with reading at 6 days. Whole-study results and caveats: As the donors had alopecia, their immune response may differ from healthy people's.

Time point in this sample: pre-sensitization, week 0. The treatment was: therapeutic diphenylcyclopropenone sensitization with weekly scalp DPC. Individual cDNA molecules (in the library) carried attached unique molecular identifiers. Each CDR3 protein gets one entry after TCRdb re-called the RACE reads with MiXCR. The repertoire consists of about 64,000 distinct CDR3 sequences, with roughly 12% occurring once and the leading ten covering under 5%. This clonotype was seen repeatedly, ten times or more. Its antigen is as yet unknown. V was clipped by 4 bases and J by 5 bases; unmatched bases: 8. CDR3 length equals 15 residues. The germline gives CDR1 MNHNS, CDR2 SASEGT.

J is TRBJ1-2 and V is TRBV6-1, with 9 bases aligning to TRBD1. Sample: whole blood, taken in connection with sensitization to the hapten diphenylcyclopropenone (DPC). This sequence originates from a woman aged 40 to 49 with alopecia areata. Some clones in this sample may be carry-over from other donors' samples. This chain's CDR3 is CASSGHRDRAYGYTF. The CDR3 nucleotides are TGTGCCAGCAGTGGACACCGGGACAGGGCATATGGCTACACCTTC.